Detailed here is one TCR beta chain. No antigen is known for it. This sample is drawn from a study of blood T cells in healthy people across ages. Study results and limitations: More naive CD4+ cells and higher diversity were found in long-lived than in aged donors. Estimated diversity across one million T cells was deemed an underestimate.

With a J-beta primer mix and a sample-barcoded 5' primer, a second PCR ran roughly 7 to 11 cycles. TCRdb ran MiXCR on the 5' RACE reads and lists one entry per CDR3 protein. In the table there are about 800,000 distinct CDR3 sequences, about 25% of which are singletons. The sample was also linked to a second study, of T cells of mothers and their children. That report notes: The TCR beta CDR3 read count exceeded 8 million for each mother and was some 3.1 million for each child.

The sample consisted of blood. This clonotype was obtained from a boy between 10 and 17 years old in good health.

In nucleotides, the CDR3 is TGCGCCAGCAGCGGAGGTGATGACTATGGCTACACCTTC. The encoded protein is CASSGGDDYGYTF. The chain has TRBV5-1 and TRBJ1-2, with unresolved D. The V end lost 4 bases, the J end lost 3 bases, and 10 bases lay between the germline ends. CDR1 and CDR2 (germline): SGHRS, YFSETQ. The CDR3 sequence is 13 residues long.